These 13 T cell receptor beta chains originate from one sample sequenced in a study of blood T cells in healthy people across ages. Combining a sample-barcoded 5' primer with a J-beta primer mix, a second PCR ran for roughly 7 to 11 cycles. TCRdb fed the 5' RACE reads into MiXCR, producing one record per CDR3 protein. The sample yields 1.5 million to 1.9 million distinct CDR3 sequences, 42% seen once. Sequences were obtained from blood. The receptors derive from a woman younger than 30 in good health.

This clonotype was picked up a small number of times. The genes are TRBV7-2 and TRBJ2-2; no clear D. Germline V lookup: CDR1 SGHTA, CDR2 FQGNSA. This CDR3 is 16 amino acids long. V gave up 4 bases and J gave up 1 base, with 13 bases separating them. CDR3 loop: CASSSRTAQNTGELFF. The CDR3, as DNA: TGTGCCAGCAGCTCTAGGACGGCTCAGAACACCGGGGAGCTGTTTTTT.

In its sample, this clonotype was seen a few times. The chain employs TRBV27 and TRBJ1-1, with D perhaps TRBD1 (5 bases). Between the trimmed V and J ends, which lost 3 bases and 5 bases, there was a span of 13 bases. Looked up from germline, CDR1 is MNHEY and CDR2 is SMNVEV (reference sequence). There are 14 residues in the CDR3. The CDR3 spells CASSFGAGRTEAFF. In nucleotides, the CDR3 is TGTGCCAGCAGTTTTGGTGCAGGGCGGACTGAAGCTTTCTTT.

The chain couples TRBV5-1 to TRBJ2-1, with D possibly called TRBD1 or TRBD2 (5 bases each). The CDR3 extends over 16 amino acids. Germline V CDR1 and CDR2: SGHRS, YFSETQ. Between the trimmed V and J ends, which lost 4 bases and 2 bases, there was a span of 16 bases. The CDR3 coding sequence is TGCGCCAGCAGCGCACCGGGACGAACCGCCTACAATGAGCAGTTCTTC. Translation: CASSAPGRTAYNEQFF.

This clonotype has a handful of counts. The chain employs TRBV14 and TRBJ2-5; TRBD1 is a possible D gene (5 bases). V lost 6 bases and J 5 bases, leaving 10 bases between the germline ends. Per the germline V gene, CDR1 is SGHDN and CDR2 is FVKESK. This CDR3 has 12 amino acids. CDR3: CASSQNRETQYF. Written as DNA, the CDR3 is TGTGCCAGCAGTCAGAACAGGGAGACCCAGTACTTC.

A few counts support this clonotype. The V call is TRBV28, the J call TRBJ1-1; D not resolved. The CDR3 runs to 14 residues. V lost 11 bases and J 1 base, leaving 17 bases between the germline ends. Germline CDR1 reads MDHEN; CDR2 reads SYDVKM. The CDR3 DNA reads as TGTGCCTGCGGACGGGGTAGCTCGAACACTGAAGCTTTCTTT. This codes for CACGRGSSNTEAFF.

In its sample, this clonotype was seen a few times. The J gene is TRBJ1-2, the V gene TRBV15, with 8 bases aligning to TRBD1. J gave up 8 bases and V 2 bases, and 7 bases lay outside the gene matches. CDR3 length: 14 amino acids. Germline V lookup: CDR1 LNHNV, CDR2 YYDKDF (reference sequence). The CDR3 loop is CATSRPSTGGGYTF. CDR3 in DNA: TGTGCCACCAGCAGACCTTCCACAGGGGGAGGCTACACCTTC.

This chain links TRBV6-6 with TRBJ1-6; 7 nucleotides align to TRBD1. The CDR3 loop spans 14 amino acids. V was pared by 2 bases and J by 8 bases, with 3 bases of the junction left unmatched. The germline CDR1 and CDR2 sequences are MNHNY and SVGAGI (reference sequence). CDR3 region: CASSYQGEDSPLHF. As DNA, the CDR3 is TGTGCCAGCAGTTACCAGGGGGAGGATTCACCCCTCCACTTT.

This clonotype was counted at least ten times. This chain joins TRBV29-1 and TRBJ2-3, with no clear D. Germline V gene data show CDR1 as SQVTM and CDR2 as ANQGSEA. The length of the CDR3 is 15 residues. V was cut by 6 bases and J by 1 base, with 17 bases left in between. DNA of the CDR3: TGCAGCGTCGCCTGGGGTCAGCAGGGCACAGATACGCAGTATTTT. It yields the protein CSVAWGQQGTDTQYF.

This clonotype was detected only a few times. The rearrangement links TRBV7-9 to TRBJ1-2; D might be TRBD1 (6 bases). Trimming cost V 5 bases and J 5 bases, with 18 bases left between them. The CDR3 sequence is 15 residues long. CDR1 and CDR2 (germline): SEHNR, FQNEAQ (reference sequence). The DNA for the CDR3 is TGTGCCAGCAGCCCCGATACCGGGACACGTTATGGCTACACCTTC. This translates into CASSPDTGTRYGYTF.

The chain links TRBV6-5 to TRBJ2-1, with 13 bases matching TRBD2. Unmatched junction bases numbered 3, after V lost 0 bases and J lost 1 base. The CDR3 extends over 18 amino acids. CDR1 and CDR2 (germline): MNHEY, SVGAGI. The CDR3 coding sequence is TGTGCCAGCAGTTACTCGGGGACTAGCGGGGTGTCCTACAATGAGCAGTTCTTC. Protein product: CASSYSGTSGVSYNEQFF.

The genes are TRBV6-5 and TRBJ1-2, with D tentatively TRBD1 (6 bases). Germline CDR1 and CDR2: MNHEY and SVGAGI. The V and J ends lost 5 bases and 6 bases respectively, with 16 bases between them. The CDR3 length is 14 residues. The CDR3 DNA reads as TGTGCCAGCAGTACTTGGGGGGCGGGGGATGGCTACACCTTC. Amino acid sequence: CASSTWGAGDGYTF.

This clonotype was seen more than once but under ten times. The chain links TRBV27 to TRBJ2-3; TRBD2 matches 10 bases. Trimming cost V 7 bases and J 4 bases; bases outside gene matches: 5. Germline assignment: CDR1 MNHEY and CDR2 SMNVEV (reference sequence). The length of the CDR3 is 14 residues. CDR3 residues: CASNSGGRPDTQYF. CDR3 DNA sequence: TGTGCCAGCAATAGCGGGGGGAGGCCAGATACGCAGTATTTT.

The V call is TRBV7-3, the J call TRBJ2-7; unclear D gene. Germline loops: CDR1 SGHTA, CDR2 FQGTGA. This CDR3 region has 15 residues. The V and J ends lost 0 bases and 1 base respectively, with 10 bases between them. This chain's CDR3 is CASSLTRATSYEQYF. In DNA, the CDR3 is TGTGCCAGCAGCTTAACCCGGGCTACTTCCTACGAGCAGTACTTC.